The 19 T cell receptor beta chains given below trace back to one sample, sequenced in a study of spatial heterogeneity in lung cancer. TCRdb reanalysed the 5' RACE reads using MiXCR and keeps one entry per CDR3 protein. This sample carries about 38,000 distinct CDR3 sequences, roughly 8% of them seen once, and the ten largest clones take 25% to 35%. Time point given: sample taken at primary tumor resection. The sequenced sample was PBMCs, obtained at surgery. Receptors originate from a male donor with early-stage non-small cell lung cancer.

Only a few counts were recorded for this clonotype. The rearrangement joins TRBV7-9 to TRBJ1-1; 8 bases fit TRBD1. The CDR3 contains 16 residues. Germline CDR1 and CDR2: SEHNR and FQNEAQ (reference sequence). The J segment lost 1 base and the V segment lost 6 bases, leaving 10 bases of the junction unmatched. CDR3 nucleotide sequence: TGTGCCAGCAGGCCTAGGTCAGGGGGCTCGAACACTGAAGCTTTCTTT. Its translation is CASRPRSGGSNTEAFF.

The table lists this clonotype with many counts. CDR3 sequence: CAISESTSRETQYF. DNA of the CDR3: TGTGCCATCAGTGAGTCCACTAGCCGGGAGACCCAGTACTTC. The chain has TRBV10-3 and TRBJ2-5; the D gene is possibly TRBD2 (6 bases). Germline lookup yields CDR1 ENHRY and CDR2 SYGVKD. This CDR3 spans 14 amino acids. V dropped 0 bases and J dropped 5 bases, with 10 bases sitting between them.

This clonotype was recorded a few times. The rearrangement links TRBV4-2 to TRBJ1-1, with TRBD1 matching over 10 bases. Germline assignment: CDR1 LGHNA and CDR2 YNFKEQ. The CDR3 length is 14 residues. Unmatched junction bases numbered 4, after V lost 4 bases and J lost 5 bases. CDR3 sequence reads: CASSPGTGVTEAFF. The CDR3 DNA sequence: TGTGCCAGCAGCCCTGGGACAGGGGTTACTGAAGCTTTCTTT.

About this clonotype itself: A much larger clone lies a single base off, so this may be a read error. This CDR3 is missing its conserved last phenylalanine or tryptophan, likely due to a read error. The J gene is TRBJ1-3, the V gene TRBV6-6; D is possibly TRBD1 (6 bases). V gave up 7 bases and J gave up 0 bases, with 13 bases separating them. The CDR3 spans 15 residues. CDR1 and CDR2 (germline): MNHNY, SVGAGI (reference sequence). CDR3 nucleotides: TGTGCCAGCACCGAGATCAGGGGCTCTGGAAACACCATATATCTT. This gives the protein CASTEIRGSGNTIYL.

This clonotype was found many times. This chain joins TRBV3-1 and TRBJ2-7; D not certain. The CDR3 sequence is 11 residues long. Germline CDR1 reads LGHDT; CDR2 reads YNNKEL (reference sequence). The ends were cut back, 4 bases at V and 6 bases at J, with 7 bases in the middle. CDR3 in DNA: TGTGCCAGCAGCCTTTGGGCCGAGCAGTACTTC. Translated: CASSLWAEQYF.

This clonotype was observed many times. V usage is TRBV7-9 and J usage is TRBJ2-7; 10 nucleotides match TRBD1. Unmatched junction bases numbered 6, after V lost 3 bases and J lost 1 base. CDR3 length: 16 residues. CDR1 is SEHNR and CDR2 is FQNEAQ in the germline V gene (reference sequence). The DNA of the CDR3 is TGTGCCAGCAGCTTCACCGGGACAGGGGCATCCTACGAGCAGTACTTC. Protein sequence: CASSFTGTGASYEQYF.

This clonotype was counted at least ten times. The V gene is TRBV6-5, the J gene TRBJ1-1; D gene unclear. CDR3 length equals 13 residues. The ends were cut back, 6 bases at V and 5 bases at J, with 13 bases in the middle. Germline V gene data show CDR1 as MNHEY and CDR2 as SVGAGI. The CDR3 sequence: CASSLDRRTEAFF. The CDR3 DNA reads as TGTGCCAGCAGCCTTGATCGTCGGACTGAAGCTTTCTTT.

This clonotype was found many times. CDR3 sequence reads: CASSDFISGGLYGYTF. As DNA, the CDR3 is TGTGCCAGCAGTGACTTTATCTCAGGGGGTCTCTATGGCTACACCTTC. The V and J genes are TRBV12-3 or TRBV12-4 and TRBJ1-2; the match to TRBD1 covers 7 bases. Unmatched junction bases numbered 13, after V lost 5 bases and J lost 4 bases. The CDR3 extends over 16 amino acids.

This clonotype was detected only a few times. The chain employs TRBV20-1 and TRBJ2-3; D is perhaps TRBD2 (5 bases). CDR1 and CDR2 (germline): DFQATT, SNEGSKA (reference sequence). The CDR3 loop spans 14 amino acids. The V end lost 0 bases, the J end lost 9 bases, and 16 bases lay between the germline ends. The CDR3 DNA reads TGCAGTGCTAGAGATAGCGAGCGAGTTACAACGCAGTATTTT. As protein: CSARDSERVTTQYF.

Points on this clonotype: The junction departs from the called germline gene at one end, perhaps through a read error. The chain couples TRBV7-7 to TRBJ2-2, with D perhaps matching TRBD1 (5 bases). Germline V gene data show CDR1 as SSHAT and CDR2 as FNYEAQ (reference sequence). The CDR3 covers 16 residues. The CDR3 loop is CASSFSRGGNTGELFF. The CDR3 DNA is TGTGCTAGCAGCTTTTCAAGGGGTGGGAACACCGGGGAGCTGTTTTTT. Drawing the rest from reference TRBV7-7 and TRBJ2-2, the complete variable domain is GAGVSQSPRYKVTKRGQDVTLRCDPISSHATLYWYQQALGQGPEFLTYFNYEAQPDKSGLPSDRFSAERPEGSISTLTIQRTEQRDSAMYRCASSFSRGGNTGELFFGEGSRLTVL.

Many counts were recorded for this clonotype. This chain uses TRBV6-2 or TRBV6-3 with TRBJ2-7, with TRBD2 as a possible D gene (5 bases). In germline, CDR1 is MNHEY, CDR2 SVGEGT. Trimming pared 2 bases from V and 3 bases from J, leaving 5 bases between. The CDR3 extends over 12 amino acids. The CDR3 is CASSYRGYEQYF. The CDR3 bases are TGTGCCAGCAGTTACCGGGGCTACGAGCAGTACTTC.

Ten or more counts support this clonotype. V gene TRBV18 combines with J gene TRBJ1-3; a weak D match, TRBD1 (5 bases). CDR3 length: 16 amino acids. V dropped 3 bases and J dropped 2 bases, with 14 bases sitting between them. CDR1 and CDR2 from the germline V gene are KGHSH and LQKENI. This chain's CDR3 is CASSPDEGPAGNTIYF. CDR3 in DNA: TGTGCCAGCTCACCCGACGAGGGGCCGGCTGGAAACACCATATATTTT.

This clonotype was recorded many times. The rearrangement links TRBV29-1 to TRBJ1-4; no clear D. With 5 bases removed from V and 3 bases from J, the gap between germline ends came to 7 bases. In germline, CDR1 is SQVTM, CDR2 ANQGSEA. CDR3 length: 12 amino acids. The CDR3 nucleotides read TGCAGCGTTATTGGGTCTAATGAAAAACTGTTTTTT. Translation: CSVIGSNEKLFF. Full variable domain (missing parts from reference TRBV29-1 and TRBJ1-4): SAVISQKPSRDICQRGTSLTIQCQVDSQVTMMFWYRQQPGQSLTLIATANQGSEATYESGFVIDKFPISRPNLTFSTLTVSNMSPEDSSIYLCSVIGSNEKLFFGSGTQLSVL.

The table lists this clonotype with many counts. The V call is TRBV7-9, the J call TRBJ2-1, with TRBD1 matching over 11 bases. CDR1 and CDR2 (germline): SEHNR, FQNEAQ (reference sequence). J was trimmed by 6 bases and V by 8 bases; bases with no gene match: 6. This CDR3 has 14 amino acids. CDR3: CASGSDRGRNEQFF. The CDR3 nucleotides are TGTGCCAGCGGCTCGGACAGGGGGCGCAATGAGCAGTTCTTC.

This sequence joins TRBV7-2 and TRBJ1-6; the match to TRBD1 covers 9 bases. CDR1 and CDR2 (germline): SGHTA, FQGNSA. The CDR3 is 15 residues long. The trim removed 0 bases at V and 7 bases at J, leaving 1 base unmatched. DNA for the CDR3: TGTGCCAGCAGCTTAGCGGGGACAGGGAATTCACCCCTCCACTTT. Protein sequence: CASSLAGTGNSPLHF.

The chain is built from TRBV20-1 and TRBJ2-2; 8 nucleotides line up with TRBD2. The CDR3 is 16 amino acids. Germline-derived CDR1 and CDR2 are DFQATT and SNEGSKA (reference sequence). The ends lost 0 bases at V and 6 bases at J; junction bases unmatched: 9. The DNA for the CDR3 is TGCAGTGCTAGAGATCGGGGACTAGTTCAACCCGGGGAGCTGTTTTTT. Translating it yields CSARDRGLVQPGELFF.

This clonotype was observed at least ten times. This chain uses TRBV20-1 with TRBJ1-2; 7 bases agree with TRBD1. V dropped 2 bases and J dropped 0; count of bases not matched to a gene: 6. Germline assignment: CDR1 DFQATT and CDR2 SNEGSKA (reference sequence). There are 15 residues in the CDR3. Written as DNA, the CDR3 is TGCAGTGCTAGACCCGGGACAGCCTCTAACTATGGCTACACCTTC. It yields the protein CSARPGTASNYGYTF.

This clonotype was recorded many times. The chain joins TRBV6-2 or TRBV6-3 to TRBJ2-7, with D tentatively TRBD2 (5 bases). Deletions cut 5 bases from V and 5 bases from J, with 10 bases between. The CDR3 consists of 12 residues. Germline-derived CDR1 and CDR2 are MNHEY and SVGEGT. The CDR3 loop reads CASSQTRHEQYF. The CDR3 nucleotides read TGTGCCAGCAGTCAAACTAGGCACGAGCAGTACTTC.

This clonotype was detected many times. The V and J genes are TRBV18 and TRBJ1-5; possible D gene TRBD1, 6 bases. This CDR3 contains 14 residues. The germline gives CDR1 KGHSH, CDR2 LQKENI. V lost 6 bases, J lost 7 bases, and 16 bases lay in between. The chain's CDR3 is CASSPYRDTQPQHF. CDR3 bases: TGTGCCAGCTCGCCCTACAGGGACACACAGCCCCAGCATTTT.